What follows is one T cell receptor (beta chain) and its context. Its antigen remains unknown. Those with alopecia areata gave lesional scalp punch biopsies and peripheral blood. Sorting from PBMCs produced CD4+ and CD8+ T cells. TCR sequencing used cDNA made by reverse transcription of extracted RNA. The method was immunoSEQ multiplex PCR; TCRdb's version includes in-frame clones alone and lacks a portion of them. The table has approximately 150,000 clones, approximately 50% seen once; the top ten hold roughly 7.5%. This CDR3 has 12 residues. Trimming cost V 2 bases and J 4 bases, with 8 bases left between them. Germline V gene sequence: CDR1 SQVTM, CDR2 ANQGSEA. The source of the sample is a study of CD8+ T cells in alopecia areata. Study overall: Among treated patients, oral tofacitinib was administered at 5 to 10 mg twice daily.

Study-wide results and caveats: Among patients, TCR sharing was less clear than in mice, a difference possibly due in part to HLA diversity in the patient population.

The gene calls are TRBV29-1 and TRBJ1-2; a possible D gene is TRBD1 (5 bases). Sequencing was done on a sample of CD4+ T cells sorted from blood. The sequence derives from a human donor with alopecia areata. As DNA, the CDR3 is TGCAGCGTTGAATGGCAGGGCTATGGCTACACCTTC. It is translated as CSVEWQGYGYTF.